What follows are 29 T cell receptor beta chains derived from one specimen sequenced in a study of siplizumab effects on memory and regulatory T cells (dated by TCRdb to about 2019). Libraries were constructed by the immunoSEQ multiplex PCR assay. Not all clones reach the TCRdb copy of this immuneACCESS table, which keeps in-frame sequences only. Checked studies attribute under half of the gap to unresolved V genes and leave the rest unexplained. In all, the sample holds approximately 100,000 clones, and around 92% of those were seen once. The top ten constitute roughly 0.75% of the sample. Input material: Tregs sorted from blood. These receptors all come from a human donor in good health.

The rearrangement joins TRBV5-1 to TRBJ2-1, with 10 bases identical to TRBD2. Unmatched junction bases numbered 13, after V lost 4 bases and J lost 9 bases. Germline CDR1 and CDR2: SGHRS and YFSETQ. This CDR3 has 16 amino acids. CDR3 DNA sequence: TGCGCCAGCAGCCTAGGGAGTCTAGCGGGAGTAGGTGAGCAGTTCTTC. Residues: CASSLGSLAGVGEQFF.

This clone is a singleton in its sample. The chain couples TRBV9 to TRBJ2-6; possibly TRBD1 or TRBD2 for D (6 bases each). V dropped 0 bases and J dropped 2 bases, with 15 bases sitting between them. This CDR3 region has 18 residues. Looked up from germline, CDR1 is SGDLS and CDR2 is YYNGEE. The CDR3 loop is CASSVVPGAGTGANVLTF. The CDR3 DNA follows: TGTGCCAGCAGCGTAGTTCCGGGGGCCGGTACTGGGGCCAACGTCCTGACTTTC.

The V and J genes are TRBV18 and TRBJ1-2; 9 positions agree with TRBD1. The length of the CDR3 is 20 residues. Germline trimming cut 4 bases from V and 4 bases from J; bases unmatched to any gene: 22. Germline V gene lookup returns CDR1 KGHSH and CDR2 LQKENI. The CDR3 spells CASSLVHPDRGTNLRYGYTF. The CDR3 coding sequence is TGTGCCAGCTCACTCGTTCACCCGGACAGGGGAACCAACCTCCGCTATGGCTACACCTTC. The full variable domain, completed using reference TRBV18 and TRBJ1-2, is NAGVMQNPRHLVRRRGQEARLRCSPMKGHSHVYWYRQLPEEGLKFMVYLQKENIIDESGMPKERFSAEFPKEGPSILRIQQVVRGDSAAYFCASSLVHPDRGTNLRYGYTFGSGTRLTVV.

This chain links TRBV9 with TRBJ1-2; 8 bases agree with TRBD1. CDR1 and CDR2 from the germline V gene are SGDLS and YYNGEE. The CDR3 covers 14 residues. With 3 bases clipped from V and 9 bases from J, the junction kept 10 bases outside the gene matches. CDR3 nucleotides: TGTGCCAGCAGCGCCCAGGGACAGGCTGATCGCTACACCTTC. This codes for CASSAQGQADRYTF.

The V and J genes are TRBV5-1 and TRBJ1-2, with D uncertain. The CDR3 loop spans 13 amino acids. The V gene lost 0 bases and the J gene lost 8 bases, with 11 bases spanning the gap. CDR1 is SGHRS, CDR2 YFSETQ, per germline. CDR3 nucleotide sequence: TGCGCCAGCAGCTTGGGCGACGGTCTAGGCTACACCTTC. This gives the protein CASSLGDGLGYTF.

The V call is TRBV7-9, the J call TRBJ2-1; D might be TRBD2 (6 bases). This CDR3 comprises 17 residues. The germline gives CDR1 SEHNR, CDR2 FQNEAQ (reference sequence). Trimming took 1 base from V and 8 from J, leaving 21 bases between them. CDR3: CASSLVVAAHGAHEQFF. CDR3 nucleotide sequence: TGTGCCAGCAGCTTAGTGGTAGCGGCTCATGGGGCCCATGAGCAGTTCTTC.

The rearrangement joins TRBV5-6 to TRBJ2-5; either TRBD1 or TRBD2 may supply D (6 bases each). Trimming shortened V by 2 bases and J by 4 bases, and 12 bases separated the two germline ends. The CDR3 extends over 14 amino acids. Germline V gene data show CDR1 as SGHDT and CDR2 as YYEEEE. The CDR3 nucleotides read TGTGCCAGCAGCTTTTGGGGGGCAGGAGAGACCCAGTACTTC. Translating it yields CASSFWGAGETQYF.

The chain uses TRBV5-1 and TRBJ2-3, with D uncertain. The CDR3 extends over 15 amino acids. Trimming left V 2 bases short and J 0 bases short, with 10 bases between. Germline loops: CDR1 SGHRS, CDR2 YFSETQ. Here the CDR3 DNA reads TGCGCCAGCAGCTTAGATCGACATAGCACAGATACGCAGTATTTT. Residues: CASSLDRHSTDTQYF.

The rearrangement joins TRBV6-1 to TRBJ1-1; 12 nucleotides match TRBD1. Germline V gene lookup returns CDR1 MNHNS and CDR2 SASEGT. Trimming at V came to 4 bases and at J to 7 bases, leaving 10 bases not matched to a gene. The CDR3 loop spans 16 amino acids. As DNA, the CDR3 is TGTGCCAGCAGTGGGCCGGGACAGGGGGCTAAGGGTGAAGCTTTCTTT. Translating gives CASSGPGQGAKGEAFF.

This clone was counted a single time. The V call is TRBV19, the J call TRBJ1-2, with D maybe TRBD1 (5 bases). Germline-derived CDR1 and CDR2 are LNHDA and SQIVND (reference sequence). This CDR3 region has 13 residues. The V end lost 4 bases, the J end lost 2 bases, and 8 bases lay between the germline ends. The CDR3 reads CASSNAGNYGYTF. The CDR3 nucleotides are TGTGCCAGTAGTAATGCAGGGAACTATGGCTACACCTTC.

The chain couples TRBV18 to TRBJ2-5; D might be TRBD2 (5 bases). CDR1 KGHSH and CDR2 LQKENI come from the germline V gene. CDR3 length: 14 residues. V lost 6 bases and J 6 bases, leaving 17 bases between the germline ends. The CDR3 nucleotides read TGTGCCAGCTCCTCCCCAACGGGGTTCAAGACCCAGTACTTC. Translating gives CASSSPTGFKTQYF.

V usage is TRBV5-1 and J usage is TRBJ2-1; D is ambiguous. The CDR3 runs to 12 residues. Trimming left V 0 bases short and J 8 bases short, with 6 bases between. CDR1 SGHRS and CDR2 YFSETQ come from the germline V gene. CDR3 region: CASSLGWDEQFF. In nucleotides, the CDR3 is TGCGCCAGCAGCTTGGGCTGGGATGAGCAGTTCTTC.

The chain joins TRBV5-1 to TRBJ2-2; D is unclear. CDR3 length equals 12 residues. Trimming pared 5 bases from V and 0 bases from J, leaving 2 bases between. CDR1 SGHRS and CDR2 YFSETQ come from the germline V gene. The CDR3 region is CASRANTGELFF. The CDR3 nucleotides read TGCGCCAGCAGGGCGAACACCGGGGAGCTGTTTTTT.

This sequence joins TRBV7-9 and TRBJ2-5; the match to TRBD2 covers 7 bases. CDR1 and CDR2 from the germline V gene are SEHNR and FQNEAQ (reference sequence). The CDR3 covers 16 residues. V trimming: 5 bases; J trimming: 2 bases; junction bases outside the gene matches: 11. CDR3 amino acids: CASSPPTRGGQETQYF. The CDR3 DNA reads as TGTGCCAGCAGCCCACCTACTCGCGGGGGTCAAGAGACCCAGTACTTC. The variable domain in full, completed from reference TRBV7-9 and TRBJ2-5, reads DTGVSQNPRHKITKRGQNVTFRCDPISEHNRLYWYRQTLGQGPEFLTYFQNEAQLEKSRLLSDRFSAERPKGSFSTLEIQRTEQGDSAMYLCASSPPTRGGQETQYFGPGTRLLVL.

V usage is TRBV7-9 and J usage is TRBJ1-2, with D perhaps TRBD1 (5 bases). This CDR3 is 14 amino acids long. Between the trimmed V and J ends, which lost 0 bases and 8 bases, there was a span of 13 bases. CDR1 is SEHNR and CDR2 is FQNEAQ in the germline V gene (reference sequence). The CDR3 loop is CASSLALGAQGYTF. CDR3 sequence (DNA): TGTGCCAGCAGCTTAGCGCTTGGGGCTCAAGGCTACACCTTC.

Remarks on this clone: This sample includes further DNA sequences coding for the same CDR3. The CDR3 sequence: CASSEGGGPYEQYF. CDR3 sequence (DNA): TGTGCCAGCAGTGAAGGGGGAGGGCCCTACGAGCAGTACTTC. V is TRBV6-1 and J is TRBJ2-7; 7 nucleotides match TRBD2. The CDR3 runs to 14 residues. The J segment lost 2 bases and the V segment lost 1 base, leaving 2 bases of the junction unmatched. The germline V gene encodes CDR1 MNHNS and CDR2 SASEGT.

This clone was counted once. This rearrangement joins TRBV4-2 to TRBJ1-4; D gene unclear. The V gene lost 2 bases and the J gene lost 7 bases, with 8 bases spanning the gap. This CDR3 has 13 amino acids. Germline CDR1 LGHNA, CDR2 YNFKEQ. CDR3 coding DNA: TGTGCCAGCAGCCAACCTGACGGTGAAAAACTGTTTTTT. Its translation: CASSQPDGEKLFF.

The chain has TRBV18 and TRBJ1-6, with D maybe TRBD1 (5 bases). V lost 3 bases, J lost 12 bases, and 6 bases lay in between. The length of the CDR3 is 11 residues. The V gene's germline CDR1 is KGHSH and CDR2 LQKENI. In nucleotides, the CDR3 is TGTGCCAGCTCACCCGGGGGACCCCTCCACTTT. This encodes CASSPGGPLHF.

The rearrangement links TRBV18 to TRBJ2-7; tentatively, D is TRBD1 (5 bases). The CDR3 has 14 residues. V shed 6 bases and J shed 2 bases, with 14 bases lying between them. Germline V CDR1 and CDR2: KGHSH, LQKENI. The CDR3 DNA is TGTGCCAGCTCCCCAGGGTACGGTGCCTACGAGCAGTACTTC. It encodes CASSPGYGAYEQYF.

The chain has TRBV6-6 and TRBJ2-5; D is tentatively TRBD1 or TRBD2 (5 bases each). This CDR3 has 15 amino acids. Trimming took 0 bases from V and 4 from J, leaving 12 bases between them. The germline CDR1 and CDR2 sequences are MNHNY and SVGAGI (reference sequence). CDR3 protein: CASSYSGTPRETQYF. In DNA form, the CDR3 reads TGTGCCAGCAGTTACTCGGGGACCCCCCGAGAGACCCAGTACTTC.

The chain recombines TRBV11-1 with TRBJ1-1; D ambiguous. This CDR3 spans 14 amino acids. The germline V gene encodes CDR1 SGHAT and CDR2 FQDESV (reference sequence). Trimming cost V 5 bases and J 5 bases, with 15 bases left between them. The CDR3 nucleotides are TGTGCCAGCAGCCCGGGTTTCGGGCGAACTGAAGCTTTCTTT. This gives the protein CASSPGFGRTEAFF.

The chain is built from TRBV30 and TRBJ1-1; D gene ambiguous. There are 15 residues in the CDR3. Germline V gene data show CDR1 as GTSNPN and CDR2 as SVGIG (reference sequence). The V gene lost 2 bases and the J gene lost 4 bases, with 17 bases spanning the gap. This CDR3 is CAWSFAAVLATEAFF. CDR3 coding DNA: TGTGCCTGGAGTTTCGCGGCAGTCTTGGCCACTGAAGCTTTCTTT.

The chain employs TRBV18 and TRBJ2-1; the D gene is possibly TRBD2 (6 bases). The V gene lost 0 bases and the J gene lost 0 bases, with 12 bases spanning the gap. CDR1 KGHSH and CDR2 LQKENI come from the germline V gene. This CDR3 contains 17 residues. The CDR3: CASSPPLAQSSYNEQFF. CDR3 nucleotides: TGTGCCAGCTCACCACCACTAGCCCAGAGCTCCTACAATGAGCAGTTCTTC.

CDR3 residues: CASSFGRGTMAYEKLFF. The CDR3 region has the DNA TGTGCCAGCAGCTTTGGCAGGGGAACGATGGCGTATGAAAAACTGTTTTTT. The chain has TRBV5-6 and TRBJ1-4, with D possibly TRBD1 on 6 matching bases. Trimming cost V 2 bases and J 6 bases, with 20 bases left between them. This CDR3 region has 17 residues. Germline CDR1 SGHDT, CDR2 YYEEEE.

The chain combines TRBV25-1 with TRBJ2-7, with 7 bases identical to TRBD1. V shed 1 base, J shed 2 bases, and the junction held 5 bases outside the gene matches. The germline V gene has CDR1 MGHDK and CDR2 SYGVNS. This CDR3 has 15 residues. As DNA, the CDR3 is TGTGCCAGCAGTGAATTATGGACAGGCGCCTACGAGCAGTACTTC. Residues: CASSELWTGAYEQYF.

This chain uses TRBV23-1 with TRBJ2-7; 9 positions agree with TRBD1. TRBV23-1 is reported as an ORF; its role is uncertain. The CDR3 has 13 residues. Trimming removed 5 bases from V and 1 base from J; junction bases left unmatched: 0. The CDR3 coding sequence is TGCGCCAGCAGTGGGACAGGGTCCTACGAGCAGTACTTC. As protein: CASSGTGSYEQYF.

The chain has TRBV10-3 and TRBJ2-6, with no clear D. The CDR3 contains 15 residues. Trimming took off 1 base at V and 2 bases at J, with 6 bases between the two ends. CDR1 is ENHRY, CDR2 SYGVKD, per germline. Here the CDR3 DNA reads TGTGCCATCAGTGAGTGGGGTCCTGGGGCCAACGTCCTGACTTTC. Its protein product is CAISEWGPGANVLTF.

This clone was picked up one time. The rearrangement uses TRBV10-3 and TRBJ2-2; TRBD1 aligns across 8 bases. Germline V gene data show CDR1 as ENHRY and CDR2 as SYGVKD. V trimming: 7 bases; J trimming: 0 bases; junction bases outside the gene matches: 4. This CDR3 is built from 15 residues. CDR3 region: CAIKQGQANTGELFF. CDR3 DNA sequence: TGTGCCATCAAACAGGGACAGGCGAACACCGGGGAGCTGTTTTTT.

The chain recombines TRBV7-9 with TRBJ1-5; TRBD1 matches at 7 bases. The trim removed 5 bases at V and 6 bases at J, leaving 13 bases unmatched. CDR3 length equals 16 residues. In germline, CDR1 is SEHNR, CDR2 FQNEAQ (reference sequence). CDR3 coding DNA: TGTGCCAGCAGCCCAGGATTTATGACAGGGCCTCAGCCCCAGCATTTT. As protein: CASSPGFMTGPQPQHF.